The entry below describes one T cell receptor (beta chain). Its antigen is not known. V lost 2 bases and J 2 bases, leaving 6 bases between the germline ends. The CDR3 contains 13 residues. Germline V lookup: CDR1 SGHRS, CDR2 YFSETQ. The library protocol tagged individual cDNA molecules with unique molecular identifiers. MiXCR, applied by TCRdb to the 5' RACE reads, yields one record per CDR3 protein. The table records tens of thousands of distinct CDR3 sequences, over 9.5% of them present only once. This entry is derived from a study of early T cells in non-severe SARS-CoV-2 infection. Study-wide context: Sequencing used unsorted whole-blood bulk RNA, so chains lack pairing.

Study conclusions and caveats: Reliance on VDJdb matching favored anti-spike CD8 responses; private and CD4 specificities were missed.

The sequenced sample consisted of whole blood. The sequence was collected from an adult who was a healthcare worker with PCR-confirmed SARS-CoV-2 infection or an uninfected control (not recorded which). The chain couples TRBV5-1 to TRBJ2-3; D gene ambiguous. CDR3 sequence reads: CASSLEVTDTQYF. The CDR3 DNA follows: TGCGCCAGCAGCTTAGAAGTCACAGATACGCAGTATTTT. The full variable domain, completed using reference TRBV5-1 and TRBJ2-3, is KAGVTQTPRYLIKTRGQQVTLSCSPISGHRSVSWYQQTPGQGLQFLFEYFSETQRNKGNFPGRFSGRQFSNSRSEMNVSTLELGDSALYLCASSLEVTDTQYFGPGTRLTVL.